This TCR beta chain was identified in a study of T cell repertoires in cytomegalovirus infection. Study in general: CMV infection together with matching HLA type was indicated by public TCR beta signatures. Study-level points and caveats: CMV-specific TCR beta clonotypes restricted by HLA-C dominated the ex vivo response. Cumulative public TCR beta family frequency identified carriers of CMV plus the relevant HLA.

Each CDR3 protein is one row after TCRdb ran MiXCR on the reads. The table lists around 260,000 distinct CDR3 sequences, more than 20% of them singletons. Germline V CDR1 and CDR2: MDHEN, SYDVKM. V trimming: 3 bases; J trimming: 7 bases; junction bases outside the gene matches: 8. This CDR3 spans 15 amino acids. Note on this clonotype: The antigen is unknown.

Source material: PBMCs. The clonotype was recovered from a human donor in good health (CMV status not recorded). Some clones in this sample may be carry-over from other donors' samples. This chain links TRBV28 with TRBJ2-2; 7 nucleotides align to TRBD1. CDR3 residues: CASSFGRAGGGELFF. In DNA, the CDR3 is TGTGCCAGCAGTTTTGGCAGGGCAGGGGGCGGGGAGCTGTTTTTT.